This entry lists 26 T cell receptor beta chains sequenced from one sample in a study of T-cell memory formation after mild COVID-19. TCRdb used MiXCR to reprocess the 5' RACE reads, holding one entry per CDR3 protein. The repertoire holds some 450,000 distinct CDR3 sequences, around 20% seen once, with 8.4% in the top ten. The sample taken for sequencing was PBMCs or a T cell subset sorted from them (not recorded which). These receptors were obtained from an adult woman who had mild COVID-19 (a few samples of this study predate the infection). Cell type and time point are not known.

This chain uses TRBV27 with TRBJ2-3; TRBD1 aligns across 7 bases. Germline lookup yields CDR1 MNHEY and CDR2 SMNVEV (reference sequence). The CDR3 sequence is 14 residues long. V shed 7 bases and J 5 bases; nucleotides not matched to a gene: 9. CDR3 sequence: CASTRQGARDTQYF. The DNA of the CDR3 is TGTGCCAGCACCCGACAGGGAGCGAGAGATACGCAGTATTTT.

This clonotype appeared a single time. The CDR3 loop is CASSTGGVRPNQPQHF. In nucleotides, the CDR3 is TGTGCCAGCAGCACGGGGGGGGTTCGCCCCAATCAGCCCCAGCATTTT. V and J are TRBV12-3 or TRBV12-4 and TRBJ1-5; tentatively, D is TRBD1 (5 bases). The CDR3 spans 16 residues. V was shortened by 6 bases and J by 3 bases, with 18 bases between the two germline ends.

This clonotype has more than one count but fewer than ten. The chain couples TRBV20-1 to TRBJ1-4, with D hard to call. The CDR3 covers 12 residues. Trimming took 4 bases from V and 8 from J, leaving 11 bases between them. Germline CDR1 DFQATT, CDR2 SNEGSKA (reference sequence). Here the CDR3 DNA reads TGCAGTGCTAAAAAAGAGTTAGAAAAACTGTTTTTT. Residues: CSAKKELEKLFF.

This clonotype showed up just a few times. The chain links TRBV7-9 to TRBJ2-1, with TRBD2 matching over 8 bases. This CDR3 has 16 residues. Germline CDR1 and CDR2: SEHNR and FQNEAQ (reference sequence). Losses at the gene ends were 3 bases for V and 0 bases for J; bases not matched to a gene: 4. The CDR3 is CASSFISGVSYNEQFF. In DNA form, the CDR3 reads TGTGCCAGCAGCTTCATTAGCGGGGTCTCCTACAATGAGCAGTTCTTC.

This clonotype was recorded a few times. This rearrangement joins TRBV7-6 to TRBJ1-5, with no clear D. The CDR3 extends over 17 amino acids. Germline V gene sequence: CDR1 SGHVS, CDR2 FNYEAQ. V was trimmed by 0 bases and J by 0 bases, leaving 12 bases between them. The CDR3 DNA reads TGTGCCAGCAGCTTAGCCGCCCAGGAGCCTAGCAATCAGCCCCAGCATTTT. Residues: CASSLAAQEPSNQPQHF.

The chain is built from TRBV7-8 and TRBJ1-6; no clear D gene. V lost 1 base, J lost 5 bases, and 12 bases lay in between. The CDR3 consists of 16 residues. From germline, CDR1 is SGHVS and CDR2 FQNEAQ. The CDR3 protein is CASSLVRTVDNSPLHF. The CDR3 DNA reads TGTGCCAGCAGCTTAGTCCGCACGGTCGATAATTCACCCCTCCACTTT.

As concerns this clonotype: At one end, the junction sequence differs from germline, possibly due to a read error. J is TRBJ2-2 and V is TRBV12-3 or TRBV12-4, with D unclear. CDR3 length: 15 residues. DNA of the CDR3: TGTGGCAGCACCCTGGGCGACACGAACACCGGGGAGCTGTTTTTT. It translates to CGSTLGDTNTGELFF.

This clonotype was seen a handful of times. The gene calls are TRBV28 and TRBJ2-7, with 8 nucleotides matching TRBD1. J was trimmed by 2 bases and V by 6 bases; bases with no gene match: 9. Germline assignment: CDR1 MDHEN and CDR2 SYDVKM. The CDR3 loop spans 15 amino acids. The DNA for the CDR3 is TGTGCCAGCAGAGGAGGGACAGGAGCTACCTACGAGCAGTACTTC. Translated, it gives CASRGGTGATYEQYF.

The chain is built from TRBV9 and TRBJ1-2, with a tentative D call TRBD1 (5 bases). CDR3 length: 14 residues. V was shortened by 3 bases and J by 8 bases, with 17 bases between the two germline ends. Germline V gene sequence: CDR1 SGDLS, CDR2 YYNGEE. CDR3 residues: CASSDPGGAGGYTF. The CDR3, as DNA: TGTGCCAGCAGCGACCCAGGCGGGGCGGGGGGCTACACCTTC.

This clonotype was detected a few times. This chain's CDR3 is CASSPPGGYNQPQHF. CDR3 nucleotide sequence: TGTGCCAGCTCACCACCCGGAGGGTACAATCAGCCCCAGCATTTT. This chain joins TRBV18 and TRBJ1-5, with D unresolved. CDR3 size: 15 residues. Germline CDR1 and CDR2: KGHSH and LQKENI. Trimming pared 0 bases from V and 3 bases from J, leaving 9 bases between.

This clonotype was detected only a few times. The chain carries TRBV10-3 and TRBJ2-3, with a possible D match to TRBD2 (5 bases). The CDR3 is 16 residues long. V lost 2 bases and J lost 1, with 13 bases in between. CDR1 is ENHRY, CDR2 SYGVKD, per germline. This chain's CDR3 is CAISENVGKGTDTQYF. The DNA for the CDR3 is TGTGCCATCAGTGAGAACGTCGGGAAGGGCACAGATACGCAGTATTTT.

This clonotype was found many times. The V gene is TRBV20-1, the J gene TRBJ2-7; 10 nucleotides agree with TRBD2. From germline, CDR1 is DFQATT and CDR2 SNEGSKA (reference sequence). The CDR3 runs to 14 residues. Trimming took 3 bases from V and 4 from J; bases not matched to a gene: 6. CDR3 residues: CSASPGTSAYEQYF. CDR3 nucleotide sequence: TGCAGTGCTAGCCCCGGGACTAGCGCGTACGAGCAGTACTTC.

This clonotype was seen more than once but under ten times. J is TRBJ2-7 and V is TRBV27; the D is unclear. Germline assignment: CDR1 MNHEY and CDR2 SMNVEV (reference sequence). V dropped 5 bases and J dropped 6 bases, with 11 bases sitting between them. CDR3 size: 12 residues. CDR3 sequence reads: CASSTRSGEQYF. The CDR3, as DNA: TGTGCCAGCAGTACGCGGAGTGGCGAGCAGTACTTC.

The chain employs TRBV20-1 and TRBJ2-4; 12 nucleotides agree with TRBD1. Germline V CDR1 and CDR2: DFQATT, SNEGSKA (reference sequence). V dropped 3 bases and J dropped 6; count of bases not matched to a gene: 3. The CDR3 has 14 residues. The CDR3 DNA reads TGCAGTGCTAGGGGACAGGGGGCCGGAAACATTCAGTACTTC. It is translated as CSARGQGAGNIQYF.

This clonotype occurred a few times. The V and J genes are TRBV19 and TRBJ2-7; possibly TRBD2 for D (6 bases). Germline lookup yields CDR1 LNHDA and CDR2 SQIVND (reference sequence). V was trimmed by 2 bases and J by 1 base, leaving 15 bases between them. CDR3 length: 16 amino acids. The CDR3 bases are TGTGCCAGTAGTATATACGGGGGAATGTCATCCTACGAGCAGTACTTC. Amino acids: CASSIYGGMSSYEQYF.

The table lists this clonotype with a few counts. The genes are TRBV18 and TRBJ1-2; D is ambiguous. V dropped 1 base and J dropped 4 bases, with 7 bases sitting between them. The CDR3 runs 13 residues. Germline values: CDR1 KGHSH, CDR2 LQKENI. Written as DNA, the CDR3 is TGTGCCAGCTCACCACTCGACATCTATGGCTACACCTTC. It specifies CASSPLDIYGYTF. Full variable domain (rest looked up from reference TRBV18 and TRBJ1-2): NAGVMQNPRHLVRRRGQEARLRCSPMKGHSHVYWYRQLPEEGLKFMVYLQKENIIDESGMPKERFSAEFPKEGPSILRIQQVVRGDSAAYFCASSPLDIYGYTFGSGTRLTVV.

The sample holds a few counts of this clonotype. V is TRBV6-6 and J is TRBJ2-7; no clear D. V was shortened by 0 bases and J by 2 bases, with 11 bases between the two germline ends. Germline assignment: CDR1 MNHNY and CDR2 SVGAGI (reference sequence). The CDR3 is 15 amino acids. DNA for the CDR3: TGTGCCAGCAGTTACTCGATTACACCCGCCTACGAGCAGTACTTC. It translates to CASSYSITPAYEQYF.

The gene calls are TRBV4-1 and TRBJ2-3, with TRBD2 identical over 11 bases. The junction had 8 bases not matched to a gene; V was cut back by 1 base and J by 5 bases. The CDR3 totals 17 residues. CDR1 and CDR2 (germline): MGHRA, YSYEKL. The CDR3 sequence is CASSQVGLAGGRDTQYF. CDR3 bases: TGCGCCAGCAGCCAAGTGGGTCTAGCGGGGGGAAGAGATACGCAGTATTTT.

The J gene is TRBJ2-5, the V gene TRBV7-8, with D hard to call. CDR1 and CDR2 (germline): SGHVS, FQNEAQ. With 5 bases removed from V and 4 bases from J, the gap between germline ends came to 14 bases. The CDR3 consists of 14 residues. The DNA for the CDR3 is TGTGCCAGCAGCCCCTTGGGTAGCAGAGAGACCCAGTACTTC. Translating it yields CASSPLGSRETQYF.

This rearrangement joins TRBV7-2 to TRBJ1-2; perhaps TRBD1 as D (6 bases). CDR3 length equals 15 residues. V was cut by 5 bases and J by 8 bases, with 21 bases left in between. Germline-derived CDR1 and CDR2 are SGHTA and FQGNSA. CDR3 residues: CASSPSWAGVEGYTF. In DNA form, the CDR3 reads TGTGCCAGCAGCCCTAGCTGGGCAGGGGTAGAGGGCTACACCTTC.

V and J are TRBV5-1 and TRBJ1-2; D remains unclear. V lost 0 bases and J 4 bases, leaving 10 bases between the germline ends. Looked up from germline, CDR1 is SGHRS and CDR2 is YFSETQ. This CDR3 is 14 amino acids long. CDR3 residues: CASSLARAIYGYTF. The DNA of the CDR3 is TGCGCCAGCAGCTTGGCACGGGCCATCTATGGCTACACCTTC. The full variable domain, rest sourced from reference TRBV5-1 and TRBJ1-2, is KAGVTQTPRYLIKTRGQQVTLSCSPISGHRSVSWYQQTPGQGLQFLFEYFSETQRNKGNFPGRFSGRQFSNSRSEMNVSTLELGDSALYLCASSLARAIYGYTFGSGTRLTVV.

This clonotype was observed a handful of times. The DNA for the CDR3 is TGTGCCAGCAGCCAAGGACACCGAAACACCATATATTTT. Translated, it gives CASSQGHRNTIYF. The chain uses TRBV3-1 and TRBJ1-3; no reliable D call. V dropped 1 base and J dropped 5 bases, with 6 bases sitting between them. This CDR3 is built from 13 residues. The germline gives CDR1 LGHDT, CDR2 YNNKEL (reference sequence).

The chain recombines TRBV5-1 with TRBJ2-5; no firm D call. The CDR3 is 13 amino acids. The ends were cut back, 3 bases at V and 0 bases at J, with 6 bases in the middle. Germline V gives CDR1 SGHRS, CDR2 YFSETQ. The CDR3 loop reads CASSSLNQETQYF. CDR3 DNA sequence: TGCGCCAGCAGCTCACTCAACCAAGAGACCCAGTACTTC.

For this clonotype: The junction does not match germline at one end; this may be a read error. This rearrangement joins TRBV7-7 to TRBJ2-1; the match to TRBD2 covers 10 bases. The CDR3 is 16 residues long. Germline loops: CDR1 SSHAT, CDR2 FNYEAQ (reference sequence). The CDR3 sequence is CASSWILAGHNARQFF. The DNA of the CDR3 is TGTGCTAGCAGCTGGATACTAGCGGGACACAATGCGCGGCAGTTCTTC.

The chain recombines TRBV9 with TRBJ2-7, with 8 bases lining up with TRBD1. With V trimmed by 5 bases and J by 7 bases, 11 bases remained unmatched. Germline loops: CDR1 SGDLS, CDR2 YYNGEE. The CDR3 spans 14 residues. This CDR3 is CASRTGTGLREQYF. As DNA, the CDR3 is TGTGCCAGCAGGACGGGGACAGGTTTGCGAGAGCAGTACTTC.

This clonotype appeared many times. The genes are TRBV27 and TRBJ2-7; no clear D gene. Trimming removed 5 bases at V and 3 bases at J, with 17 bases between. This CDR3 has 15 amino acids. Looked up from germline, CDR1 is MNHEY and CDR2 is SMNVEV (reference sequence). The CDR3 coding sequence is TGTGCCAGCAGTATCGAAGAGGCCGGATTCTACGAGCAGTACTTC. Protein sequence: CASSIEEAGFYEQYF.